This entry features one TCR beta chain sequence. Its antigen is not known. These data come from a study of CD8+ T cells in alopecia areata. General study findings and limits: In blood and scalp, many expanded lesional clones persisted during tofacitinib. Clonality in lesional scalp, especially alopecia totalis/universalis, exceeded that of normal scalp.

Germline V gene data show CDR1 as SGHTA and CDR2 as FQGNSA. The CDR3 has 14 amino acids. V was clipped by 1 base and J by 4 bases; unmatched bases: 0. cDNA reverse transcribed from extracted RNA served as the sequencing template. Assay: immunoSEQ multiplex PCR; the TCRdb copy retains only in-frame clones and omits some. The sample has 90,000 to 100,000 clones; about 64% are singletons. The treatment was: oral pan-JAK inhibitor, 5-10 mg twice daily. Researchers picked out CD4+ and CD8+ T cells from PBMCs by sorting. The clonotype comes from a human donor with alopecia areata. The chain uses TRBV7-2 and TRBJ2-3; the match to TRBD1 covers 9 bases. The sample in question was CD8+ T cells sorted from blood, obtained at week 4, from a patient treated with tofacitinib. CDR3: CASSLGQGADTQYF. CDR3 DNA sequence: TGTGCCAGCAGCTTAGGACAGGGGGCAGATACGCAGTATTTT.